Given below is one TCR beta chain in context. Its specificity is unknown. With 6 bases removed from V and 1 base from J, the gap between germline ends came to 9 bases. This CDR3 has 13 residues. CDR1 is LNHNV, CDR2 YYDKDF, per germline (reference sequence). 13 Jbeta primers and 60 Vbeta primers were used for the PCR. Using immunoSEQ multiplex PCR, the repertoire was profiled, and TCRdb retains in-frame clones only, with some absent. The table has 200,000 to 250,000 clones, roughly 85% seen once. The data were obtained in a study of cytomegalovirus exposure and HLA in healthy donors. Study findings and constraints: TCR association rates varied by HLA locus in a later analysis, with DRB1 highest and HLA-C lowest. Relative to equally common others, HLA-associated TCR beta chains showed greater clonal expansion in a later analysis. TCR sequences were mostly rare, though some public TCRs occurred in many donors. Productive status was seen about 90% or about 30% of the time for most TCR beta V segments in an earlier analysis.

Sequenced sample: PBMCs. The J gene is TRBJ2-5, the V gene TRBV15, with D unclear. This clonotype originated in a girl aged 2-15 years in good health and CMV-seronegative. CDR3 residues: CATRRGFQETQYF. The CDR3 DNA reads as TGTGCCACCAGACGCGGATTCCAAGAGACCCAGTACTTC.